This T cell receptor (beta chain) was obtained from a study of T cell responses to AZD1222 COVID-19 vaccine. Turning to the study itself: Pooling covered second doses at about 4 or about 12 weeks. Whole-study results and caveats: Clonal diversity was possibly underestimated, and the donors were mostly white British, with more females. Regions left unmutated in variants are reportedly the target of nearly half of spike-specific TCRs. Spike-wide coverage was observed for vaccine-associated CD4 TCRs, with dominant responses at 160-218 and 743-854.

The CDR3 runs 13 residues. Germline V lookup: CDR1 SNHLY, CDR2 FYNNEI. V lost 2 bases, J lost 9 bases, and 13 bases lay in between. Points on this clone: Its matching antigen is unknown.

The assay was immunoSEQ multiplex PCR, and TCRdb's table has in-frame clones only and misses some. The data contain 150,000 to 200,000 clones, around 95% of them seen just once; the ten biggest clones take up approximately 0.6%. The V call is TRBV2, the J call TRBJ1-2; TRBD1 might be the D (6 bases). The sequence was collected from an adult in good health. This specimen consisted of peripheral blood, obtained on day 0 of AZD1222 vaccination. The CDR3: CASSEQGTIRYTF. CDR3 bases: TGTGCCAGCAGTGAACAGGGGACAATCCGCTACACCTTC.